The next 24 T cell receptor beta chains were all read from a single sample in a study of cytomegalovirus exposure and HLA in healthy donors. PCR used 60 Vbeta primers and 13 Jbeta primers. TCRdb's table, derived via immunoSEQ multiplex PCR, lists solely in-frame clones and lacks some. The sample lists 100,000 or so clones; roughly 80% were seen once. What was sequenced was PBMCs. These receptors were collected from a female donor in good health and CMV-seropositive.

The chain joins TRBV30 to TRBJ1-2; 9 bases are shared with TRBD1. The junction had 10 bases not matched to a gene; V was cut back by 7 bases and J by 7 bases. Looked up from germline, CDR1 is GTSNPN and CDR2 is SVGIG (reference sequence). The CDR3 loop spans 13 amino acids. CDR3 in amino acids: CASRDRVRGGYTF. DNA for the CDR3: TGTGCCTCCCGGGACAGGGTCCGTGGTGGCTACACCTTC.

The rearrangement links TRBV12-5 to TRBJ1-1, with D unclear. There are 13 residues in the CDR3. Germline V gene data show CDR1 as LGHNT and CDR2 as FRNRAP. Deletions cut 7 bases from V and 7 bases from J, with 16 bases between. CDR3 in DNA: TGTGCTAGTGCTTACTCCCCGGGAGGTGAAGCTTTCTTT. Translated, it gives CASAYSPGGEAFF.

The chain's CDR3 is CASSLTGTSGTGELFF. The CDR3 nucleotides are TGTGCCAGCAGCTTAACAGGGACTAGCGGAACCGGGGAGCTGTTTTTT. The chain recombines TRBV9 with TRBJ2-2; 11 nucleotides align to TRBD2. Germline trimming cut 4 bases from V and 5 bases from J; bases unmatched to any gene: 7. The germline CDR1 and CDR2 sequences are SGDLS and YYNGEE. The CDR3 totals 16 residues.

The V gene is TRBV7-8, the J gene TRBJ2-1; D possibly corresponds to TRBD1 (5 bases). The length of the CDR3 is 15 residues. Trimming left V 1 base short and J 8 bases short, with 15 bases between. Germline V gene lookup returns CDR1 SGHVS and CDR2 FQNEAQ. The chain's CDR3 is CASSLGQGGWYEQFF. In DNA, the CDR3 is TGTGCCAGCAGCTTAGGGCAGGGTGGGTGGTATGAGCAGTTCTTC.

This clone was seen once. This sequence joins TRBV19 and TRBJ2-5, with D possibly matching TRBD2 (6 bases). V lost 5 bases and J lost 1, with 17 bases in between. The CDR3 sequence is 16 residues long. Per germline, CDR1 LNHDA and CDR2 SQIVND (reference sequence). The CDR3 region is CASSARLGLLQETQYF. The CDR3, as DNA: TGTGCCAGTAGTGCCAGACTAGGGCTCCTCCAAGAGACCCAGTACTTC.

This clone is a singleton in its sample. DNA for the CDR3: TGTGCCAGTAGTCTCGAGGGGGTACAAGAGACCCAGTACTTC. Its translation is CASSLEGVQETQYF. J is TRBJ2-5 and V is TRBV19; D perhaps matches TRBD1 (6 bases). Trimming took off 5 bases at V and 2 bases at J, with 12 bases between the two ends. This CDR3 has 14 residues. CDR1 LNHDA and CDR2 SQIVND come from the germline V gene (reference sequence).

The chain recombines TRBV6-1 with TRBJ2-7; possible D gene TRBD1, 6 bases. Germline CDR1 MNHNS, CDR2 SASEGT. Trimming removed 2 bases from V and 9 bases from J, with 14 bases in between. The CDR3 totals 13 residues. The DNA of the CDR3 is TGTGCCAGCAGTGAAAGGGGGAAATCCGGGCAGTACTTC. This sequence encodes CASSERGKSGQYF.

The gene calls are TRBV6-5 and TRBJ1-1, with D perhaps TRBD1 (5 bases). Germline V gene data show CDR1 as MNHEY and CDR2 as SVGAGI. Trimming took 5 bases from V and 3 from J, leaving 7 bases between them. This CDR3 has 12 amino acids. The CDR3 reads CASSPGDTEAFF. CDR3 DNA: TGTGCCAGCAGTCCGGGGGACACTGAAGCTTTCTTT.

The chain combines TRBV5-1 with TRBJ1-4; TRBD1 matches 7 bases. The ends lost 2 bases at V and 10 bases at J; junction bases unmatched: 11. CDR1 and CDR2 (germline): SGHRS, YFSETQ. The CDR3 has 15 residues. DNA for the CDR3: TGCGCCAGCAGCTTCGACAGGGAATCGCGAGCAAAACTGTTTTTT. Translating gives CASSFDRESRAKLFF.

This chain uses TRBV5-1 with TRBJ2-7; possible D gene TRBD2, 6 bases. This CDR3 comprises 14 residues. CDR1 and CDR2 from the germline V gene are SGHRS and YFSETQ. Trimming left V 6 bases short and J 0 bases short, with 13 bases between. The CDR3 nucleotides read TGCGCCAGCACCCCTTTGGGAGGCTCCTACGAGCAGTACTTC. This gives the protein CASTPLGGSYEQYF.

The V gene is TRBV28, the J gene TRBJ1-2, with 8 nucleotides matching TRBD1. Germline values: CDR1 MDHEN, CDR2 SYDVKM. The CDR3 runs 14 residues. V was pared by 10 bases and J by 5 bases, with 12 bases of the junction left unmatched. CDR3 in amino acids: CATFSPGQVYGYTF. The CDR3 DNA sequence: TGTGCCACCTTCTCGCCGGGACAGGTATATGGCTACACCTTC.

Here the CDR3 reads CASSIDRVGGQPQHF. In DNA form, the CDR3 reads TGTGCCAGTAGTATAGATCGTGTCGGGGGGCAGCCCCAGCATTTT. This chain joins TRBV19 and TRBJ1-5; the D gene is possibly TRBD1 (5 bases). Looked up from germline, CDR1 is LNHDA and CDR2 is SQIVND (reference sequence). The CDR3 contains 15 residues. With 0 bases removed from V and 7 bases from J, the gap between germline ends came to 13 bases.

The V call is TRBV21-1, the J call TRBJ1-2. TRBV21-1 counts as a pseudogene. The CDR3 runs to 15 residues. CDR3 in amino acids: CASSKVGETPYGYTF. CDR3 DNA sequence: TGTGCCAGCAGCAAAGTCGGAGAAACCCCCTATGGCTACACCTTC.

V gene TRBV18 combines with J gene TRBJ1-1, with D possibly TRBD1 on 6 matching bases. Germline CDR1 is KGHSH and CDR2 is LQKENI. The CDR3 loop spans 14 amino acids. The ends were cut back, 2 bases at V and 6 bases at J, with 13 bases in the middle. For the CDR3, the DNA is TGTGCCAGCTCACCATCTAACAGGGCCCCTGAAGCTTTCTTT. This codes for CASSPSNRAPEAFF.

The rearrangement uses TRBV5-4 and TRBJ2-2; TRBD2 agrees at 9 bases. The CDR3 length is 16 residues. With V trimmed by 3 bases and J by 5 bases, 8 bases remained unmatched. In germline, CDR1 is SGHNT, CDR2 YYREEE (reference sequence). This chain's CDR3 is CASSWGRGGSTGELFF. CDR3 DNA sequence: TGTGCCAGCAGCTGGGGGCGGGGGGGATCGACCGGGGAGCTGTTTTTT.

The J gene is TRBJ2-1, the V gene TRBV5-4, with TRBD2 matching 8 bases. Germline CDR1 and CDR2: SGHNT and YYREEE (reference sequence). The V segment lost 1 base and the J segment 6 bases; nucleotides outside the gene matches: 0. The CDR3 contains 13 residues. The CDR3 region has the DNA TGTGCCAGCAGCTTGACTAGCGGCAATGAGCAGTTCTTC. It is translated as CASSLTSGNEQFF.

The genes are TRBV7-2 and TRBJ1-2, with 9 bases that match TRBD1. The CDR3 covers 15 residues. The germline V gene encodes CDR1 SGHTA and CDR2 FQGNSA. Trimming removed 2 bases from V and 5 bases from J; junction bases left unmatched: 6. CDR3 nucleotide sequence: TGTGCCAGCAGCTTAATGGGGACAGGGCCTTATGGCTACACCTTC. As protein: CASSLMGTGPYGYTF. Looking up the rest from reference TRBV7-2 and TRBJ1-2 gives the full variable domain: GAGVSQSPSNKVTEKGKDVELRCDPISGHTALYWYRQSLGQGLEFLIYFQGNSAPDKSGLPSDRFSAERTGGSVSTLTIQRTQQEDSAVYLCASSLMGTGPYGYTFGSGTRLTVV.

V is TRBV4-1 and J is TRBJ1-2; tentative D call: TRBD1 (6 bases). This CDR3 is 15 amino acids long. The V end lost 4 bases, the J end lost 4 bases, and 16 bases lay between the germline ends. Germline values: CDR1 MGHRA, CDR2 YSYEKL. Here the CDR3 reads CASSLSSTGPYGYTF. The CDR3 DNA sequence: TGCGCCAGCAGCCTTTCCTCGACAGGCCCCTATGGCTACACCTTC.

V gene TRBV30 combines with J gene TRBJ2-7; D remains unclear. Germline V gene lookup returns CDR1 GTSNPN and CDR2 SVGIG (reference sequence). V was cut by 0 bases and J by 0 bases, with 12 bases left in between. The CDR3 totals 15 residues. As DNA, the CDR3 is TGTGCCTGGAGTGTCCACAGAGCCATCTCCTACGAGCAGTACTTC. Translated, it gives CAWSVHRAISYEQYF. The full variable domain, completed using reference TRBV30 and TRBJ2-7, is SQTIHQWPATLVQPVGSPLSLECTVEGTSNPNLYWYRQAAGRGLQLLFYSVGIGQISSEVPQNLSASRPQDRQFILSSKKLLLSDSGFYLCAWSVHRAISYEQYFGPGTRLTVT.

This chain joins TRBV6-6 and TRBJ2-2; D is possibly TRBD1 (5 bases). Germline CDR1 and CDR2: MNHNY and SVGAGI (reference sequence). The germline V and J ends were trimmed by 5 bases and 3 bases, with 16 bases remaining between them. This CDR3 is 16 amino acids long. CDR3 DNA sequence: TGTGCCAGCAGTACGACAGTCAGGGTCGACACCGGGGAGCTGTTTTTT. Translation: CASSTTVRVDTGELFF.

The chain is built from TRBV10-2 and TRBJ2-7, with D possibly matching TRBD2 (7 bases). The germline gives CDR1 WSHSY, CDR2 SAAADI. The germline V and J ends were trimmed by 6 bases and 3 bases, with 15 bases remaining between them. There are 14 residues in the CDR3. This CDR3 reads CASRTGGLRYEQYF. In nucleotides, the CDR3 is TGCGCCAGCAGGACGGGGGGCCTACGCTACGAGCAGTACTTC.

The V gene is TRBV2, the J gene TRBJ1-5; no clear D. The length of the CDR3 is 14 residues. The V end lost 2 bases, the J end lost 7 bases, and 12 bases lay between the germline ends. Germline assignment: CDR1 SNHLY and CDR2 FYNNEI. CDR3 bases: TGTGCCAGCAGTGAATTGTACGTGCGCCAGCCCCAGCATTTT. Translation: CASSELYVRQPQHF.

The CDR3 loop is CASSSVRDRGSEAFF. For the CDR3, the DNA is TGTGCCAGCAGCTCAGTCCGGGACAGGGGTTCTGAAGCTTTCTTT. This chain connects TRBV7-8 to TRBJ1-1; 10 bases fit TRBD1. V was clipped by 4 bases and J by 6 bases; unmatched bases: 8. Germline CDR1 reads SGHVS; CDR2 reads FQNEAQ. The CDR3 length is 15 residues.

The chain couples TRBV27 to TRBJ1-5; D gene unclear. V was shortened by 6 bases and J by 4 bases, with 7 bases between the two germline ends. Germline assignment: CDR1 MNHEY and CDR2 SMNVEV (reference sequence). CDR3 length: 12 amino acids. The CDR3 sequence: CASRRENQPQHF. The CDR3 DNA sequence: TGTGCCAGCAGACGGGAAAATCAGCCCCAGCATTTT.